The 26 T cell receptor beta chains given below trace back to one sample, sequenced in a study of shared clonotypes between healthy human individuals. Assay: immunoSEQ multiplex PCR; the TCRdb copy retains only in-frame clones and omits some. Counted here are 750,000 to 1,000,000 clones, approximately 92% occurring once; the ten biggest clones make up about 25%. The naive CD8 subset, CD45RO-negative cells positively selected for CCR7, excluded terminally differentiated effector memory CD45RA+ cells. Sequences were obtained from naive CD8+ T cells sorted from blood. These receptors came from a man aged 25-45 years in good health.

J is TRBJ1-3 and V is TRBV6-5; possibly TRBD1 for D (6 bases). Per germline, CDR1 MNHEY and CDR2 SVGAGI. Trimming pared 0 bases from V and 4 bases from J, leaving 10 bases between. The CDR3 extends over 15 amino acids. This CDR3 is CASSYSTGAGNTIYF. In DNA form, the CDR3 reads TGTGCCAGCAGTTACTCGACGGGGGCGGGAAACACCATATATTTT.

Written as DNA, the CDR3 is TGTGCCAGCAGGAGGGACAGCACGCCGGGCTACACCTTC. It yields the protein CASRRDSTPGYTF. The chain is built from TRBV7-2 and TRBJ1-2; the match to TRBD1 covers 7 bases. The length of the CDR3 is 13 residues. The V segment lost 6 bases and the J segment 8 bases; nucleotides outside the gene matches: 9. Germline CDR1 SGHTA, CDR2 FQGNSA.

The chain uses TRBV5-4 and TRBJ1-2, with D maybe TRBD1 (5 bases). From germline, CDR1 is SGHNT and CDR2 YYREEE (reference sequence). V was pared by 3 bases and J by 5 bases, with 14 bases between. CDR3 length: 14 residues. The CDR3 loop is CASSSQGFGYGYTF. The CDR3 DNA follows: TGTGCCAGCAGCTCCCAGGGCTTCGGATATGGCTACACCTTC.

The chain has TRBV14 and TRBJ2-6; D not resolved. The CDR3 has 14 residues. CDR1 is SGHDN, CDR2 FVKESK, per germline. V was pared by 2 bases and J by 0 bases, with 2 bases between. Here the CDR3 reads CASSQHSGANVLTF. Written as DNA, the CDR3 is TGTGCCAGCAGCCAACACTCTGGGGCCAACGTCCTGACTTTC.

Comments on this clone: One end of the junction fails to match germline, which may point to a read error. The chain is built from TRBV7-7 and TRBJ2-3; no definite D call. Germline CDR1 is SSHAT and CDR2 is FNYEAQ (reference sequence). The CDR3 totals 13 residues. CDR3 region: CASSLESSDTQYF. The CDR3 region has the DNA TGTGCTAGCAGCTTAGAGTCGTCAGATACGCAGTATTTT.

This clone was detected once. V usage is TRBV27 and J usage is TRBJ2-2, with 8 bases matching TRBD1. J gave up 2 bases and V 3 bases, and 8 bases lay outside the gene matches. Germline values: CDR1 MNHEY, CDR2 SMNVEV (reference sequence). The CDR3 runs 17 residues. The DNA of the CDR3 is TGTGCCAGCAGTTTGTTTATGGGGACAGGTAACACCGGGGAGCTGTTTTTT. It translates to CASSLFMGTGNTGELFF.

V and J are TRBV27 and TRBJ2-7; 7 bases agree with TRBD1. The CDR3 is 14 amino acids. J gave up 4 bases and V 4 bases, and 7 bases lay outside the gene matches. Germline V CDR1 and CDR2: MNHEY, SMNVEV (reference sequence). CDR3 DNA sequence: TGTGCCAGCAGTTCCGGACAGGTTTCGTACGAGCAGTACTTC. Its translation: CASSSGQVSYEQYF.

The chain couples TRBV10-2 to TRBJ2-5; 12 nucleotides agree with TRBD1. The germline gives CDR1 WSHSY, CDR2 SAAADI. V lost 3 bases to trimming and J lost 5 bases; unmatched junction nucleotides: 7. This CDR3 has 16 residues. CDR3 sequence reads: CASSDRDRGREETQYF. The DNA for the CDR3 is TGCGCCAGCAGTGACCGGGACAGGGGGCGCGAGGAGACCCAGTACTTC.

This chain uses TRBV15 with TRBJ2-7, with D unclear. This CDR3 contains 13 residues. Germline-derived CDR1 and CDR2 are LNHNV and YYDKDF (reference sequence). Trimming left V 0 bases short and J 7 bases short, with 10 bases between. CDR3 region: CATSRDRAGEQYF. DNA of the CDR3: TGTGCCACCAGCAGAGATAGGGCCGGGGAGCAGTACTTC.

The genes are TRBV4-1 and TRBJ2-1; 8 bases fit TRBD2. The CDR3 sequence is 13 residues long. Trimming at V came to 4 bases and at J to 6 bases, leaving 2 bases not matched to a gene. Germline values: CDR1 MGHRA, CDR2 YSYEKL. CDR3 sequence: CASSPGLANEQFF. The CDR3 bases are TGCGCCAGCAGCCCCGGACTAGCCAATGAGCAGTTCTTC.

The chain is built from TRBV4-1 and TRBJ2-1, with TRBD2 matching 12 bases. The germline V gene has CDR1 MGHRA and CDR2 YSYEKL. This CDR3 has 18 residues. Losses at the gene ends were 0 bases for V and 12 bases for J; bases not matched to a gene: 15. The CDR3 sequence: CASSQDRLAGDMRSGQFF. As DNA, the CDR3 is TGCGCCAGCAGCCAAGATCGACTAGCGGGAGACATGCGGTCTGGGCAGTTCTTC.

The chain has TRBV4-1 and TRBJ2-7; D call uncertain. Trimming shortened V by 2 bases and J by 0 bases, and 11 bases separated the two germline ends. Germline loops: CDR1 MGHRA, CDR2 YSYEKL. CDR3 length: 15 amino acids. This CDR3 reads CASSQIPLPSYEQYF. CDR3 nucleotides: TGCGCCAGCAGCCAAATTCCCCTACCCTCCTACGAGCAGTACTTC.

The chain links TRBV4-3 to TRBJ2-1; 12 bases map to TRBD2. Germline assignment: CDR1 LGHNA and CDR2 YSLEER. After removal of 0 bases from V and 7 bases from J, the junction contained 7 bases not matched to a gene. The CDR3 is 17 residues long. The CDR3 is CASSQDSGTSGRNEQFF. For the CDR3, the DNA is TGCGCCAGCAGCCAAGATTCAGGGACTAGCGGGCGGAATGAGCAGTTCTTC.

This clone occurred once. The chain couples TRBV5-4 to TRBJ2-7; D possibly corresponds to TRBD1 (5 bases). Germline CDR1 reads SGHNT; CDR2 reads YYREEE (reference sequence). This CDR3 has 15 amino acids. The V end was cut by 2 bases, the J end by 2 bases, with 14 bases between. The CDR3 sequence is CASSFLGQGPYEQYF. The CDR3 nucleotides are TGTGCCAGCAGCTTTTTAGGTCAGGGCCCCTACGAGCAGTACTTC.

The J gene is TRBJ2-5, the V gene TRBV15; 8 positions agree with TRBD2. After removal of 5 bases from V and 5 bases from J, the junction contained 7 bases not matched to a gene. This CDR3 is built from 14 residues. Germline CDR1 LNHNV, CDR2 YYDKDF (reference sequence). The CDR3 loop reads CATSLTGGVETQYF. For the CDR3, the DNA is TGTGCCACCAGCCTAACGGGAGGGGTGGAGACCCAGTACTTC.

In the case of this clone: Different DNA sequences within this sample yield the same CDR3. V and J are TRBV29-1 and TRBJ1-1; D is uncertain. The CDR3 has 12 residues. Germline CDR1 is SQVTM and CDR2 is ANQGSEA. V gave up 4 bases and J gave up 0 bases, with 6 bases separating them. The CDR3 is CSVGRLNTEAFF. The CDR3 DNA reads as TGCAGCGTTGGGCGGTTGAACACTGAAGCTTTCTTT. Looking up the rest from reference TRBV29-1 and TRBJ1-1 gives the full variable domain: SAVISQKPSRDICQRGTSLTIQCQVDSQVTMMFWYRQQPGQSLTLIATANQGSEATYESGFVIDKFPISRPNLTFSTLTVSNMSPEDSSIYLCSVGRLNTEAFFGQGTRLTVV.

The J gene is TRBJ2-5, the V gene TRBV4-1; either TRBD1 or TRBD2 may supply D (5 bases each). The CDR3 has 15 residues. Deletions cut 0 bases from V and 5 bases from J, with 13 bases between. Germline CDR1 MGHRA, CDR2 YSYEKL. This chain's CDR3 is CASSQDSGSKETQYF. CDR3 DNA sequence: TGCGCCAGCAGCCAAGATTCAGGGAGCAAGGAGACCCAGTACTTC.

The chain couples TRBV19 to TRBJ2-6; D is unresolved. The germline V gene has CDR1 LNHDA and CDR2 SQIVND (reference sequence). This CDR3 region has 15 residues. V lost 3 bases to trimming and J lost 1 base, with 7 bases between them. The CDR3, as DNA: TGTGCCAGTAGTATGGTAATTTCTGGGGCCAACGTCCTGACTTTC. It is translated as CASSMVISGANVLTF.

This chain uses TRBV28 with TRBJ2-5, with 9 bases matching TRBD1. The length of the CDR3 is 15 residues. The V gene's germline CDR1 is MDHEN and CDR2 SYDVKM. V was pared by 6 bases and J by 4 bases, with 9 bases of the junction left unmatched. CDR3 nucleotides: TGTGCCAGCAGCGAGGACAGGGGAGGCTTAGAGACCCAGTACTTC. The encoded protein is CASSEDRGGLETQYF.

The chain is built from TRBV7-9 and TRBJ2-5; 8 nucleotides line up with TRBD2. The germline V gene has CDR1 SEHNR and CDR2 FQNEAQ (reference sequence). CDR3 size: 16 residues. V lost 2 bases, J lost 0 bases, and 5 bases stayed unmatched. CDR3: CASSLPSGFYQETQYF. In DNA form, the CDR3 reads TGTGCCAGCAGCTTACCTAGCGGGTTCTACCAAGAGACCCAGTACTTC.

This clone has more than one count but fewer than ten. A much bigger clone sits one base away, suggesting this may be a read error. Other DNA sequences in the sample encode the same CDR3. This chain joins TRBV6-1 and TRBJ2-7; D is ambiguous. Germline CDR1 and CDR2: MNHNS and SASEGT. The CDR3 covers 11 residues. Trimming shortened V by 4 bases and J by 3 bases, and 4 bases separated the two germline ends. DNA of the CDR3: TGTGCCAGCAGTGCCTACTACGAGCAGTACTTC. Its translation: CASSAYYEQYF.

The chain joins TRBV27 to TRBJ1-2, with D uncertain. The germline V gene has CDR1 MNHEY and CDR2 SMNVEV (reference sequence). Trimming cost V 1 base and J 6 bases, with 15 bases left between them. The CDR3 has 15 amino acids. The CDR3 DNA follows: TGTGCCAGCAGTTTATATACCCCGTGGCAGAATGGCTACACCTTC. It yields the protein CASSLYTPWQNGYTF.

The V call is TRBV7-9, the J call TRBJ2-2; 8 bases fit TRBD1. Germline CDR1 and CDR2: SEHNR and FQNEAQ (reference sequence). The CDR3 consists of 14 residues. The J segment lost 6 bases and the V segment lost 7 bases, leaving 7 bases of the junction unmatched. CDR3 DNA: TGTGCCAGCATCCCGGACAGGGTTCCCGGGGAGCTGTTTTTT. Protein sequence: CASIPDRVPGELFF.

The J gene is TRBJ1-3, the V gene TRBV30; D is uncertain. The CDR3 loop spans 15 amino acids. Trimming took 0 bases from V and 0 from J, leaving 9 bases between them. CDR1 GTSNPN and CDR2 SVGIG come from the germline V gene (reference sequence). As DNA, the CDR3 is TGTGCCTGGAGTGTTTGGGGATTCTCTGGAAACACCATATATTTT. Translated: CAWSVWGFSGNTIYF.

In its sample, this clone was seen a few times. V is TRBV27 and J is TRBJ2-7; the D is unclear. The CDR3 has 12 residues. The V end lost 5 bases, the J end lost 12 bases, and 17 bases lay between the germline ends. CDR1 is MNHEY and CDR2 is SMNVEV in the germline V gene (reference sequence). The CDR3 is CASSHGSPSLYF. The CDR3 DNA sequence: TGTGCCAGCAGTCACGGGTCGCCTTCTCTGTACTTC.

The J gene is TRBJ2-7, the V gene TRBV6-5; TRBD2 might be the D (6 bases). V was cut by 8 bases and J by 6 bases, with 17 bases left in between. This CDR3 is 13 amino acids long. Germline V gene data show CDR1 as MNHEY and CDR2 as SVGAGI. The CDR3 bases are TGTGCCAGCGGGGGAGGCGCCACGGGCGAGCAGTACTTC. Translated: CASGGGATGEQYF.